The 14 T cell receptor beta chains in this list originate from one sample, sequenced in a study of cytomegalovirus exposure and HLA in healthy donors. This PCR relied on a set of 60 Vbeta primers and 13 Jbeta primers. The protocol was immunoSEQ multiplex PCR, while the TCRdb copy is restricted to in-frame clones and leaves out a portion. The sample features about 46,000 clones, with approximately 1.2% in its top ten. Sequences were obtained from PBMCs. All receptors come from a woman in her 40s in good health and CMV-seronegative.

V and J are TRBV4-3 and TRBJ1-2; tentatively, D is TRBD1 (6 bases). V lost 0 bases and J 8 bases, leaving 10 bases between the germline ends. The CDR3 is made up of 13 amino acids. Germline V gives CDR1 LGHNA, CDR2 YSLEER. The chain's CDR3 is CASSQDRGNGYTF. In DNA, the CDR3 is TGCGCCAGCAGCCAAGACAGGGGAAACGGCTACACCTTC.

V gene TRBV30 combines with J gene TRBJ2-3, with unresolved D. The CDR3 is made up of 13 amino acids. V was shortened by 3 bases and J by 0 bases, with 7 bases between the two germline ends. The germline V gene has CDR1 GTSNPN and CDR2 SVGIG (reference sequence). CDR3 region: CAWSIVSTDTQYF. The CDR3 DNA sequence: TGTGCCTGGAGCATAGTTAGCACAGATACGCAGTATTTT.

The chain couples TRBV25-1 to TRBJ2-5; weak D call: TRBD1 (6 bases). Germline CDR1 reads MGHDK; CDR2 reads SYGVNS. The V end was cut by 1 base, the J end by 3 bases, with 15 bases between. The CDR3 totals 16 residues. The DNA of the CDR3 is TGTGCCAGCAGTGAATTTAGGACAGCCTTGAAAGAGACCCAGTACTTC. Protein product: CASSEFRTALKETQYF.

The V call is TRBV4-2, the J call TRBJ2-7; 8 nucleotides agree with TRBD2. V lost 0 bases and J lost 3; bases outside the gene matches: 16. Looked up from germline, CDR1 is LGHNA and CDR2 is YNFKEQ. This CDR3 spans 19 amino acids. CDR3 protein: CASSQDPSSRSGAHYEQYF. As DNA, the CDR3 is TGTGCCAGCAGCCAAGATCCCTCGTCTCGTAGCGGGGCCCACTACGAGCAGTACTTC.

This sequence joins TRBV27 and TRBJ1-4, with D unclear. Germline V gene sequence: CDR1 MNHEY, CDR2 SMNVEV (reference sequence). Trimming cost V 8 bases and J 4 bases, with 11 bases left between them. The length of the CDR3 is 13 residues. In DNA form, the CDR3 reads TGTGCCAGCGGCTTCAGTTTTAATGAAAAACTGTTTTTT. Residues: CASGFSFNEKLFF. The whole variable domain, filled in from reference TRBV27 and TRBJ1-4, reads EAQVTQNPRYLITVTGKKLTVTCSQNMNHEYMSWYRQDPGLGLRQIYYSMNVEVTDKGDVPEGYKVSRKEKRNFPLILESPSPNQTSLYFCASGFSFNEKLFFGSGTQLSVL.

V and J are TRBV6-5 and TRBJ2-2; maybe TRBD1 (6 bases). CDR1 is MNHEY and CDR2 is SVGAGI in the germline V gene. Trimming pared 0 bases from V and 8 bases from J, leaving 16 bases between. The CDR3 runs 16 residues. The CDR3 DNA reads as TGTGCCAGCAGTTACTCGACAGGAGCCCTAGATGGGGAGCTGTTTTTT. Translated: CASSYSTGALDGELFF.

The chain joins TRBV30 to TRBJ1-1; a possible D gene is TRBD1 (5 bases). V lost 2 bases and J 1 base, leaving 8 bases between the germline ends. Germline V lookup: CDR1 GTSNPN, CDR2 SVGIG (reference sequence). The CDR3 is made up of 13 amino acids. The CDR3 reads CAWSWTTNTEAFF. For the CDR3, the DNA is TGTGCCTGGAGTTGGACAACGAACACTGAAGCTTTCTTT.

The chain recombines TRBV10-1 with TRBJ1-2; 9 nucleotides line up with TRBD1. CDR1 and CDR2 from the germline V gene are WNHNN and SYGVQD (reference sequence). The CDR3 runs 15 residues. V gave up 9 bases and J gave up 6 bases; unmatched junction bases: 14. The CDR3 loop reads CARPPGTGHRDGYTF. The CDR3, as DNA: TGCGCCAGACCTCCCGGGACAGGGCATAGGGATGGCTACACCTTC.

This rearrangement joins TRBV5-1 to TRBJ2-1; D call uncertain. V gave up 0 bases and J gave up 8 bases, with 6 bases separating them. The germline gives CDR1 SGHRS, CDR2 YFSETQ. The CDR3 has 12 residues. The CDR3 DNA reads as TGCGCCAGCAGCTTGGGAGGCTATGAGCAGTTCTTC. Translating gives CASSLGGYEQFF.

The genes are TRBV11-3 and TRBJ2-2; 11 bases map to TRBD2. The CDR3 extends over 16 amino acids. CDR1 and CDR2 from the germline V gene are SGHNT and YENEEA. V dropped 4 bases and J dropped 4; count of bases not matched to a gene: 5. CDR3 in amino acids: CASSSSGTSGTGELFF. Here the CDR3 DNA reads TGTGCCAGCAGCTCCAGCGGGACTAGCGGCACCGGGGAGCTGTTTTTT.

The chain couples TRBV30 to TRBJ2-7; the match to TRBD2 covers 7 bases. Germline assignment: CDR1 GTSNPN and CDR2 SVGIG (reference sequence). V lost 1 base to trimming and J lost 5 bases; unmatched junction nucleotides: 5. This CDR3 has 13 amino acids. CDR3 sequence: CAWSGGGADEQYF. The CDR3 nucleotides are TGTGCCTGGAGTGGGGGAGGGGCAGACGAGCAGTACTTC. Full variable domain (rest looked up from reference TRBV30 and TRBJ2-7): SQTIHQWPATLVQPVGSPLSLECTVEGTSNPNLYWYRQAAGRGLQLLFYSVGIGQISSEVPQNLSASRPQDRQFILSSKKLLLSDSGFYLCAWSGGGADEQYFGPGTRLTVT.

The V gene is TRBV7-2, the J gene TRBJ2-3; 8 positions match TRBD2. Germline lookup yields CDR1 SGHTA and CDR2 FQGNSA. The V segment lost 8 bases and the J segment 2 bases; nucleotides outside the gene matches: 12. The CDR3 consists of 16 residues. CDR3 DNA: TGTGCCAGCGCGGCCCAGCGGGAGCTACTCACAGATACGCAGTATTTT. It encodes CASAAQRELLTDTQYF.

The chain is built from TRBV6-5 and TRBJ2-7; TRBD1 matches at 10 bases. V gave up 8 bases and J gave up 4 bases; unmatched junction bases: 5. The CDR3 consists of 13 residues. Per germline, CDR1 MNHEY and CDR2 SVGAGI. The CDR3 reads CASGRGQGYEQYF. The CDR3 region has the DNA TGTGCCAGCGGTAGGGGACAGGGGTACGAGCAGTACTTC.

CDR3 in DNA: TGTGCCAGCTCACCGGTTGGGACTAGCGGCTACGAGCAGTACTTC. Its translation: CASSPVGTSGYEQYF. The chain has TRBV18 and TRBJ2-7; 11 bases align to TRBD2. The V and J ends lost 3 bases and 3 bases, in that order; junction bases with no gene match: 4. CDR1 KGHSH and CDR2 LQKENI come from the germline V gene. This CDR3 comprises 15 residues.